These 22 T cell receptor beta chains were sequenced from one sample in a study of shared clonotypes between healthy human individuals. Sequencing was performed with immunoSEQ multiplex PCR; in TCRdb, only in-frame clones are kept and a portion is missing. The sample shows 950,000 to 1,100,000 clones, around 76% of them seen only once. The sequenced material came from memory CD4+ T cells sorted from blood. Described subset: CD45RA-negative fraction. The receptors originated from a man in his late teens or twenties in good health.

This rearrangement joins TRBV10-3 to TRBJ2-3, with D unclear. Trimming left V 3 bases short and J 4 bases short, with 14 bases between. The length of the CDR3 is 15 residues. Germline V lookup: CDR1 ENHRY, CDR2 SYGVKD. CDR3 coding DNA: TGTGCCATCAGTGAAACATGGGGTGGGGCAGATACGCAGTATTTT. Its translation: CAISETWGGADTQYF.

CDR3 loop: CASSFAGGPGVSDTQYF. The CDR3 DNA follows: TGTGCCAGCAGCTTTGCGGGAGGGCCGGGGGTATCAGATACGCAGTATTTT. This chain uses TRBV5-4 with TRBJ2-3; 9 nucleotides match TRBD2. CDR1 is SGHNT, CDR2 YYREEE, per germline (reference sequence). CDR3 length: 17 amino acids. The ends lost 2 bases at V and 4 bases at J; junction bases unmatched: 11.

The rearrangement links TRBV21-1 to TRBJ2-1; no check of the table's D call, TRBD1, against the DNA was made. TRBV21-1 has pseudogene status. CDR3 length equals 14 residues. In nucleotides, the CDR3 is TGTGCCAGCAGCAGCTTTGAGGGGGACAATGAGCAGTTCTTC. Translating it yields CASSSFEGDNEQFF.

This clone was counted between two and nine times. The chain uses TRBV13 and TRBJ2-1; TRBD2 might be the D (6 bases). This CDR3 comprises 16 residues. V was shortened by 5 bases and J by 6 bases, with 20 bases between the two germline ends. Germline lookup yields CDR1 PRHDT and CDR2 FYEKMQ (reference sequence). CDR3 sequence reads: CASSPGRLVGGNEQFF. CDR3 sequence (DNA): TGTGCCAGCAGCCCCGGACGACTAGTCGGGGGCAATGAGCAGTTCTTC. The complete variable domain, with remaining parts taken from reference TRBV13 and TRBJ2-1, reads AAGVIQSPRHLIKEKRETATLKCYPIPRHDTVYWYQQGPGQDPQFLISFYEKMQSDKGSIPDRFSAQQFSDYHSELNMSSLELGDSALYFCASSPGRLVGGNEQFFGPGTRLTVL.

This clone was detected a few times. J is TRBJ2-7 and V is TRBV6-5; 9 positions match TRBD1. CDR3 length: 16 residues. Germline assignment: CDR1 MNHEY and CDR2 SVGAGI. J was trimmed by 3 bases and V by 4 bases; bases with no gene match: 10. CDR3 DNA: TGTGCCAGCAGTTCTCGGATCGGGACAGGGAGCTACGAGCAGTACTTC. It specifies CASSSRIGTGSYEQYF.

The genes are TRBV27 and TRBJ2-6; 9 bases are a match to TRBD2. Germline loops: CDR1 MNHEY, CDR2 SMNVEV (reference sequence). V dropped 3 bases and J dropped 2; count of bases not matched to a gene: 5. The CDR3 spans 17 residues. The CDR3, as DNA: TGTGCCAGCAGTTTGGCGGGGGGGCTTGCTGGGGCCAACGTCCTGACTTTC. Its protein is CASSLAGGLAGANVLTF.

V is TRBV27 and J is TRBJ2-3, with D possibly matching TRBD2 (6 bases). The CDR3 sequence is 16 residues long. Germline CDR1 is MNHEY and CDR2 is SMNVEV (reference sequence). V was clipped by 6 bases and J by 4 bases, with 20 bases between them. The CDR3 sequence: CASSTRLVMSSDTQYF. CDR3 in DNA: TGTGCCAGCAGCACCCGACTAGTGATGAGCTCAGATACGCAGTATTTT.

The chain links TRBV28 to TRBJ2-7; D unclear. From germline, CDR1 is MDHEN and CDR2 SYDVKM. V was clipped by 10 bases and J by 2 bases, with 12 bases between them. This CDR3 is 12 amino acids long. The CDR3 bases are TGTGCCACGGTTGGAGACACCTACGAGCAGTACTTC. It encodes CATVGDTYEQYF.

The rearrangement uses TRBV29-1 and TRBJ2-3; D is unclear. Trimming pared 7 bases from V and 3 bases from J, leaving 14 bases between. The CDR3 length is 13 residues. Per germline, CDR1 SQVTM and CDR2 ANQGSEA. CDR3: CSALRSLTDTQYF. The CDR3 nucleotides are TGCAGCGCACTCAGGTCCCTTACAGATACGCAGTATTTT.

The chain employs TRBV10-3 and TRBJ1-1; TRBD1 is a possible D gene (6 bases). The CDR3 consists of 14 residues. Germline V lookup: CDR1 ENHRY, CDR2 SYGVKD. Trimming removed 7 bases at V and 0 bases at J, with 12 bases between. The DNA of the CDR3 is TGTGCCATCAAACCTACAGGGCTGAACACTGAAGCTTTCTTT. Translation gives CAIKPTGLNTEAFF.

The table lists this clone with a few counts. This chain links TRBV7-2 with TRBJ1-4, with D perhaps TRBD1 (5 bases). This CDR3 is built from 14 residues. The V end lost 5 bases, the J end lost 4 bases, and 11 bases lay between the germline ends. CDR1 and CDR2 from the germline V gene are SGHTA and FQGNSA. CDR3 nucleotides: TGTGCCAGCAGCCCGACTGGGGGTAATGAAAAACTGTTTTTT. It yields the protein CASSPTGGNEKLFF.

V gene TRBV5-1 combines with J gene TRBJ2-3; TRBD2 agrees at 11 bases. After removal of 4 bases from V and 4 bases from J, the junction contained 8 bases not matched to a gene. The length of the CDR3 is 16 residues. Germline CDR1 reads SGHRS; CDR2 reads YFSETQ. The CDR3 nucleotides are TGCGCCAGCAGCACGGGGACTAGCGGCCCCTCAGATACGCAGTATTTT. The encoded protein is CASSTGTSGPSDTQYF. Using reference TRBV5-1 and TRBJ2-3 for the parts outside the CDR3, the full variable domain is KAGVTQTPRYLIKTRGQQVTLSCSPISGHRSVSWYQQTPGQGLQFLFEYFSETQRNKGNFPGRFSGRQFSNSRSEMNVSTLELGDSALYLCASSTGTSGPSDTQYFGPGTRLTVL.

The chain joins TRBV18 to TRBJ2-4; the D is unclear. Trimming left V 3 bases short and J 0 bases short, with 12 bases between. Germline CDR1 is KGHSH and CDR2 is LQKENI. The length of the CDR3 is 16 residues. Written as DNA, the CDR3 is TGTGCCAGCTCACCGTCGGCAGAACTAGCCAAAAACATTCAGTACTTC. Amino acids: CASSPSAELAKNIQYF.

Only one count was recorded for this clone. The chain joins TRBV19 to TRBJ1-3, with TRBD1 as a possible D gene (5 bases). In germline, CDR1 is LNHDA, CDR2 SQIVND (reference sequence). The CDR3 is 16 residues long. With 6 bases removed from V and 0 bases from J, the gap between germline ends came to 15 bases. The CDR3 sequence: CASSTSSGLSGNTIYF. The CDR3 bases are TGTGCCAGTAGCACATCTTCGGGGCTCTCTGGAAACACCATATATTTT.

The rearrangement joins TRBV7-2 to TRBJ1-1; D gene ambiguous. The V and J ends lost 5 bases and 6 bases respectively, with 7 bases between them. In germline, CDR1 is SGHTA, CDR2 FQGNSA. This CDR3 spans 11 amino acids. The CDR3 nucleotides are TGTGCCAGCAGCCGGGCCTCTGAAGCTTTCTTT. It codes for CASSRASEAFF.

This clone was counted once. A far bigger clonotype differs at one base, so this is likely a read error. V is TRBV2 and J is TRBJ1-1; D gene ambiguous. This CDR3 contains 13 residues. The ends were cut back, 6 bases at V and 1 base at J, with 9 bases in the middle. Germline CDR1 and CDR2: SNHLY and FYNNEI. The DNA for the CDR3 is TGTGCCAGCAGCCAGGAAGAGAACACTGAAGCTTTCTTT. It yields the protein CASSQEENTEAFF.

This chain uses TRBV7-8 with TRBJ1-3; D unresolved. This CDR3 contains 15 residues. From germline, CDR1 is SGHVS and CDR2 FQNEAQ. Trimming removed 0 bases from V and 0 bases from J, with 6 bases in between. CDR3 bases: TGTGCCAGCAGCTTAGCGCAGAGCTCTGGAAACACCATATATTTT. This gives the protein CASSLAQSSGNTIYF.

V gene TRBV7-2 combines with J gene TRBJ2-5; the D gene is possibly TRBD2 (5 bases). Germline CDR1 is SGHTA and CDR2 is FQGNSA. Trimming stripped 5 bases from V and 2 bases from J, with 18 bases between. CDR3 length: 16 amino acids. In DNA form, the CDR3 reads TGTGCCAGCAGCGTTCATACGAAAGCGGTTCAAGAGACCCAGTACTTC. Its protein is CASSVHTKAVQETQYF.

This clone has just a few counts. The J gene is TRBJ2-2, the V gene TRBV5-4, with 11 bases aligning to TRBD1. This CDR3 is built from 17 residues. In germline, CDR1 is SGHNT, CDR2 YYREEE (reference sequence). V lost 4 bases to trimming and J lost 7 bases; unmatched junction nucleotides: 12. The CDR3: CASSPPGQGGGGGELFF. CDR3 DNA: TGTGCCAGCAGCCCCCCGGGACAGGGGGGTGGTGGCGGGGAGCTGTTTTTT.

This chain links TRBV6-1 with TRBJ2-7; a weak D match, TRBD1 (5 bases). The V end lost 1 base, the J end lost 2 bases, and 9 bases lay between the germline ends. CDR3 length equals 14 residues. Germline-derived CDR1 and CDR2 are MNHNS and SASEGT. Written as DNA, the CDR3 is TGTGCCAGCAGTGAAGGAACAGGTCCCTACGAGCAGTACTTC. This codes for CASSEGTGPYEQYF.

The chain has TRBV7-9 and TRBJ2-7, with a tentative D call TRBD1 (5 bases). The ends were cut back, 3 bases at V and 6 bases at J, with 12 bases in the middle. Germline loops: CDR1 SEHNR, CDR2 FQNEAQ (reference sequence). The CDR3 extends over 13 amino acids. CDR3 sequence reads: CASSLSGSGEQYF. CDR3 sequence (DNA): TGTGCCAGCAGCTTGTCAGGGTCGGGCGAGCAGTACTTC. The full variable domain, its missing parts supplied by reference TRBV7-9 and TRBJ2-7, is DTGVSQNPRHKITKRGQNVTFRCDPISEHNRLYWYRQTLGQGPEFLTYFQNEAQLEKSRLLSDRFSAERPKGSFSTLEIQRTEQGDSAMYLCASSLSGSGEQYFGPGTRLTVT.

The chain combines TRBV15 with TRBJ1-5; D perhaps matches TRBD1 (5 bases). This CDR3 has 16 residues. Germline assignment: CDR1 LNHNV and CDR2 YYDKDF (reference sequence). V lost 0 bases, J lost 2 bases, and 11 bases lay in between. The CDR3 reads CATSREPGHGNQPQHF. CDR3 DNA: TGTGCCACCAGCAGAGAACCGGGGCACGGCAATCAGCCCCAGCATTTT.